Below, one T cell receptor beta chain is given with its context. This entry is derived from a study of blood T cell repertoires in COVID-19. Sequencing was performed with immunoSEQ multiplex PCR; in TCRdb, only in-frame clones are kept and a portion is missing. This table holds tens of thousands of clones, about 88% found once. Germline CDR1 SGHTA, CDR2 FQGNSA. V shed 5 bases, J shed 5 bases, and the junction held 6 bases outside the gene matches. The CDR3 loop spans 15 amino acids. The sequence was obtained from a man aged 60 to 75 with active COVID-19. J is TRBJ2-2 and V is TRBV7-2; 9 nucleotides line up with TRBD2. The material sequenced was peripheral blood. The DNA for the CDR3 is TGTGCCAGCAGCCCCACGGGACTAGCTACCGGGGAGCTGTTTTTT. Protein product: CASSPTGLATGELFF.